These 29 T cell receptor beta chains originate from one sample sequenced in a study of blood T cell repertoires in COVID-19. Here immunoSEQ multiplex PCR was the method, and the copy in TCRdb shows in-frame clones only, minus some. Of 200,000 or so clones listed, around four fifths are singletons. The sequencing sample was made of peripheral blood. The receptors derive from a woman aged 30 to 39 with acute or convalescent COVID-19.

The V call is TRBV18, the J call TRBJ2-7; D is uncertain. Germline V gene data show CDR1 as KGHSH and CDR2 as LQKENI. V lost 3 bases, J lost 0 bases, and 15 bases lay in between. This CDR3 is built from 16 residues. As DNA, the CDR3 is TGTGCCAGCTCACCCCAAATCACAAGGAGCTCCTACGAGCAGTACTTC. It translates to CASSPQITRSSYEQYF.

The chain combines TRBV4-2 with TRBJ2-3, with 12 nucleotides matching TRBD2. Germline assignment: CDR1 LGHNA and CDR2 YNFKEQ. After removal of 0 bases from V and 4 bases from J, the junction contained 8 bases not matched to a gene. The CDR3 consists of 18 residues. DNA for the CDR3: TGTGCCAGCAGCCAAGACTCGCTAGCGGGGGGGCGCTCAGATACGCAGTATTTT. This sequence encodes CASSQDSLAGGRSDTQYF.

The chain combines TRBV30 with TRBJ1-2; D gene ambiguous. This CDR3 spans 14 amino acids. Trimming shortened V by 2 bases and J by 9 bases, and 19 bases separated the two germline ends. Germline assignment: CDR1 GTSNPN and CDR2 SVGIG (reference sequence). The CDR3 DNA sequence: TGTGCCTGGAGTCTGCTAATGGGCTCTGAAAGCTACACCTTC. Its translation: CAWSLLMGSESYTF.

DNA for the CDR3: TGTGCCAGCAGGGCCGGGACAGTGTCTGGAAACACCATATATTTT. This gives the protein CASRAGTVSGNTIYF. The chain has TRBV11-2 and TRBJ1-3, with TRBD1 identical over 7 bases. The CDR3 extends over 15 amino acids. CDR1 is SGHAT, CDR2 FQNNGV, per germline. J gave up 1 base and V 6 bases, and 6 bases lay outside the gene matches.

The rearrangement joins TRBV5-4 to TRBJ2-1; 8 nucleotides match TRBD1. Trimming took 5 bases from V and 4 from J; bases not matched to a gene: 8. The CDR3 has 15 residues. CDR1 is SGHNT and CDR2 is YYREEE in the germline V gene (reference sequence). The CDR3 reads CASRSTGGRYNEQFF. CDR3 nucleotide sequence: TGTGCCAGCAGGTCTACAGGGGGGAGGTACAATGAGCAGTTCTTC. Filled out from reference TRBV5-4 and TRBJ2-1, the complete variable domain reads ETGVTQSPTHLIKTRGQQVTLRCSSQSGHNTVSWYQQALGQGPQFIFQYYREEENGRGNFPPRFSGLQFPNYSSELNVNALELDDSALYLCASRSTGGRYNEQFFGPGTRLTVL.

The CDR3 nucleotides are TGTGCCATCAGTGAGTCGGGAGCTCGGCCCCAGCATTTT. It is translated as CAISESGARPQHF. The chain joins TRBV10-3 to TRBJ1-5, with no clear D. V gave up 0 bases and J gave up 9 bases, with 9 bases separating them. Germline V gives CDR1 ENHRY, CDR2 SYGVKD. CDR3 size: 13 residues.

The CDR3 DNA reads TGTGCCAGCAGCCCGATGGGAGGGGACGGAGGCTACGAGCAGTACTTC. It specifies CASSPMGGDGGYEQYF. J is TRBJ2-7 and V is TRBV9, with 7 bases that match TRBD2. CDR1 SGDLS and CDR2 YYNGEE come from the germline V gene. V dropped 4 bases and J dropped 3; count of bases not matched to a gene: 13. The CDR3 spans 16 residues.

The J gene is TRBJ2-1, the V gene TRBV6-5; D perhaps matches TRBD1 (6 bases). Germline-derived CDR1 and CDR2 are MNHEY and SVGAGI. The CDR3 is 15 amino acids. V was shortened by 5 bases and J by 2 bases, with 13 bases between the two germline ends. This CDR3 is CASSLAGAPYNEQFF. Here the CDR3 DNA reads TGTGCCAGCAGTCTAGCAGGGGCCCCCTACAATGAGCAGTTCTTC.

This clone is a singleton in its sample. The chain uses TRBV21-1 and TRBJ1-5. TRBV21-1 is a listed pseudogene. CDR3 length: 12 amino acids. The CDR3 nucleotides are TGTGCCCCCGGGGGGGTCGATCAGCCCCAGCATTTT. Amino acids: CAPGGVDQPQHF.

The chain links TRBV6-6 to TRBJ2-2, with D unclear. Germline assignment: CDR1 MNHNY and CDR2 SVGAGI (reference sequence). Trimming cost V 0 bases and J 6 bases, with 8 bases left between them. This CDR3 comprises 14 residues. The CDR3 here is CASSYSTSSGELFF. In DNA form, the CDR3 reads TGTGCCAGCAGTTACTCGACATCGTCCGGGGAGCTGTTTTTT.

The gene calls are TRBV6-5 and TRBJ2-2, with 7 nucleotides matching TRBD1. V lost 4 bases and J lost 1; bases outside the gene matches: 6. CDR1 MNHEY and CDR2 SVGAGI come from the germline V gene. This CDR3 contains 16 residues. CDR3 protein: CASSFSGQRNTGELFF. CDR3 in DNA: TGTGCCAGCAGTTTCTCGGGACAGCGGAACACCGGGGAGCTGTTTTTT.

The genes are TRBV10-3 and TRBJ1-5; D possibly corresponds to TRBD1 (5 bases). Germline V gene sequence: CDR1 ENHRY, CDR2 SYGVKD. The CDR3 has 15 amino acids. The V and J ends lost 3 bases and 6 bases respectively, with 15 bases between them. CDR3 DNA sequence: TGTGCCATCAGTGATGGTCTCGGAGGGGTTCAGCCCCAGCATTTT. This codes for CAISDGLGGVQPQHF.

The chain carries TRBV6-5 and TRBJ2-7; D gene uncertain. V lost 10 bases and J 0 bases, leaving 10 bases between the germline ends. This CDR3 comprises 12 residues. In germline, CDR1 is MNHEY, CDR2 SVGAGI. CDR3 sequence (DNA): TGTGCCACCTCTAGGAGCTCCTACGAGCAGTACTTC. Translated: CATSRSSYEQYF.

The chain employs TRBV9 and TRBJ1-1, with TRBD1 identical over 8 bases. Germline V CDR1 and CDR2: SGDLS, YYNGEE. V lost 3 bases and J lost 5; bases outside the gene matches: 0. This CDR3 comprises 12 residues. The CDR3 nucleotides read TGTGCCAGCAGCGGGACAGGGACTGAAGCTTTCTTT. Protein sequence: CASSGTGTEAFF.

The chain uses TRBV3-1 (or the pseudogene TRBV3-2) and TRBJ2-1; TRBD2 might be the D (7 bases). The CDR3 is 14 amino acids. The V end lost 0 bases, the J end lost 6 bases, and 9 bases lay between the germline ends. Germline V gene sequence: CDR1 LGHDT, CDR2 YNNKEL (reference sequence). In DNA, the CDR3 is TGTGCCAGCAGCCAAGATGGGGGGGCCAATGAGCAGTTCTTC. Its protein product is CASSQDGGANEQFF.

This clone was counted once. This chain joins TRBV9 and TRBJ1-1, with TRBD1 matching over 7 bases. CDR3 length equals 14 residues. V gave up 3 bases and J gave up 3 bases; unmatched junction bases: 5. CDR1 is SGDLS and CDR2 is YYNGEE in the germline V gene. As DNA, the CDR3 is TGTGCCAGCAGCGCCTTTGACAGGGACACTGAAGCTTTCTTT. As protein: CASSAFDRDTEAFF.

This chain links TRBV12-3 or TRBV12-4 with TRBJ2-3, with D tentatively TRBD1 (7 bases). Trimming left V 5 bases short and J 8 bases short, with 14 bases between. The CDR3 is 13 residues long. For the CDR3, the DNA is TGTGCCAGCAGTCCAGGGGGGTCGGTTACGCAGTATTTT. Amino acids: CASSPGGSVTQYF.

The rearrangement uses TRBV7-9 and TRBJ2-2; 11 nucleotides match TRBD2. CDR3 length equals 15 residues. V trimming: 7 bases; J trimming: 7 bases; junction bases outside the gene matches: 8. The germline V gene has CDR1 SEHNR and CDR2 FQNEAQ (reference sequence). CDR3 sequence: CASTQGLAEIGELFF. Here the CDR3 DNA reads TGTGCCAGCACCCAGGGACTAGCGGAAATCGGGGAGCTGTTTTTT. Drawing the rest from reference TRBV7-9 and TRBJ2-2, the complete variable domain is DTGVSQNPRHKITKRGQNVTFRCDPISEHNRLYWYRQTLGQGPEFLTYFQNEAQLEKSRLLSDRFSAERPKGSFSTLEIQRTEQGDSAMYLCASTQGLAEIGELFFGEGSRLTVL.

The chain recombines TRBV19 with TRBJ1-1; possible D gene TRBD1, 6 bases. Trimming shortened V by 3 bases and J by 3 bases, and 14 bases separated the two germline ends. The CDR3 sequence is 15 residues long. CDR1 and CDR2 from the germline V gene are LNHDA and SQIVND (reference sequence). The CDR3 loop reads CASSIKTGGDTEAFF. CDR3 nucleotides: TGTGCCAGTAGTATTAAGACAGGTGGGGACACTGAAGCTTTCTTT.

The chain uses TRBV3-1 (or the pseudogene TRBV3-2) and TRBJ1-4; D perhaps matches TRBD1 (6 bases). Between the trimmed V and J ends, which lost 5 bases and 6 bases, there was a span of 16 bases. The CDR3 is 15 residues long. Germline lookup yields CDR1 LGHDT and CDR2 YNNKEL (reference sequence). CDR3 nucleotides: TGTGCCAGCAGCGACCCTCGGGGGGCTGATGAAAAACTGTTTTTT. This gives the protein CASSDPRGADEKLFF.

This chain joins TRBV27 and TRBJ2-4, with 8 bases matching TRBD2. The J segment lost 0 bases and the V segment lost 5 bases, leaving 6 bases of the junction unmatched. Germline CDR1 MNHEY, CDR2 SMNVEV (reference sequence). This CDR3 region has 16 residues. The CDR3 here is CASSTGGTLAKNIQYF. In DNA, the CDR3 is TGTGCCAGCAGTACGGGGGGGACCCTAGCCAAAAACATTCAGTACTTC.

The chain employs TRBV12-3 or TRBV12-4 and TRBJ1-2; the match to TRBD1 covers 7 bases. This CDR3 is 12 amino acids long. The J segment lost 7 bases and the V segment lost 8 bases, leaving 7 bases of the junction unmatched. This chain's CDR3 is CASGRDSSGYTF. For the CDR3, the DNA is TGTGCCAGCGGCCGGGACAGTAGTGGCTACACCTTC.

This chain connects TRBV5-4 to TRBJ2-7; 12 bases line up with TRBD2. The length of the CDR3 is 15 residues. With 2 bases clipped from V and 1 base from J, the junction kept 1 base outside the gene matches. CDR1 and CDR2 from the germline V gene are SGHNT and YYREEE (reference sequence). The DNA of the CDR3 is TGTGCCAGCAGCTTTGGACTAGCGGGGTCCTACGAGCAGTACTTC. This sequence encodes CASSFGLAGSYEQYF.

The rearrangement joins TRBV6-2 or TRBV6-3 to TRBJ2-7; tentative D call: TRBD2 (5 bases). The CDR3 has 16 amino acids. Germline CDR1 MNHEY, CDR2 SVGEGT. Trimming removed 2 bases at V and 0 bases at J, with 14 bases between. CDR3 DNA sequence: TGTGCCAGCAGTTACCCGGAGCGGACTCGCTCCTACGAGCAGTACTTC. Its translation is CASSYPERTRSYEQYF.

This rearrangement joins TRBV28 to TRBJ1-2; perhaps TRBD1 as D (6 bases). Trimming took off 4 bases at V and 4 bases at J, with 13 bases between the two ends. From germline, CDR1 is MDHEN and CDR2 SYDVKM. The CDR3 has 14 amino acids. In DNA form, the CDR3 reads TGTGCCAGCAGTTCCTCAGGGGTCACCTATGGCTACACCTTC. Its translation is CASSSSGVTYGYTF.

This CDR3 reads CASTDGLAGPYNEQFF. The CDR3 DNA follows: TGCGCCAGCACCGACGGACTAGCGGGGCCGTACAATGAGCAGTTCTTC. The rearrangement joins TRBV5-1 to TRBJ2-1, with TRBD2 identical over 12 bases. Germline trimming cut 6 bases from V and 4 bases from J; bases unmatched to any gene: 8. Germline V gene sequence: CDR1 SGHRS, CDR2 YFSETQ. The length of the CDR3 is 16 residues.

This chain uses TRBV7-2 with TRBJ2-7; the match to TRBD2 covers 11 bases. The CDR3 covers 14 residues. Per the germline V gene, CDR1 is SGHTA and CDR2 is FQGNSA. J was trimmed by 7 bases and V by 5 bases; bases with no gene match: 7. This CDR3 reads CASSARLAGREQYF. Here the CDR3 DNA reads TGTGCCAGCAGCGCAAGACTAGCGGGAAGGGAGCAGTACTTC. Variable domain in full (rest from reference TRBV7-2 and TRBJ2-7): GAGVSQSPSNKVTEKGKDVELRCDPISGHTALYWYRQSLGQGLEFLIYFQGNSAPDKSGLPSDRFSAERTGGSVSTLTIQRTQQEDSAVYLCASSARLAGREQYFGPGTRLTVT.

CDR3 bases: TGTGCCTGGAAATCTGCGGGGCCGGGAGAAAAACTGTTTTTT. Protein sequence: CAWKSAGPGEKLFF. This chain connects TRBV30 to TRBJ1-4; D possibly corresponds to TRBD1 (5 bases). In germline, CDR1 is GTSNPN, CDR2 SVGIG (reference sequence). The CDR3 spans 14 residues. Trimming stripped 4 bases from V and 8 bases from J, with 17 bases between.

V gene TRBV30 combines with J gene TRBJ2-5; maybe TRBD2 (5 bases). Germline V gene sequence: CDR1 GTSNPN, CDR2 SVGIG (reference sequence). With 6 bases removed from V and 3 bases from J, the gap between germline ends came to 8 bases. The CDR3 loop spans 11 amino acids. Here the CDR3 DNA reads TGTGCCTGCCAGAGGGAAGAGACCCAGTACTTC. This translates into CACQREETQYF.